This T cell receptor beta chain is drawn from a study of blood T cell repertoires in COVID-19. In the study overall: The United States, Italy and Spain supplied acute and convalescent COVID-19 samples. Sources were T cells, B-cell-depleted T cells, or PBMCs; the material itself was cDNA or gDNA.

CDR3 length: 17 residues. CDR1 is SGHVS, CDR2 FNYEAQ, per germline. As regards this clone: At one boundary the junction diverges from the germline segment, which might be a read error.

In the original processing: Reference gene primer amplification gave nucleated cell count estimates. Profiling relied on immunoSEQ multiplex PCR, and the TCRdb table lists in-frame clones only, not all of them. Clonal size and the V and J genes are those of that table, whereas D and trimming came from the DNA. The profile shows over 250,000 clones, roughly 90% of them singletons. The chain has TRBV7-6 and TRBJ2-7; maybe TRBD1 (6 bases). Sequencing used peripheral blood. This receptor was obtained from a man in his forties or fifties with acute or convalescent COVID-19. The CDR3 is CASSLSSGTPAGYGQYF. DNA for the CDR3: TGTGCCAGCAGCCTCTCCTCCGGGACACCAGCAGGTTACGGGCAGTACTTC.